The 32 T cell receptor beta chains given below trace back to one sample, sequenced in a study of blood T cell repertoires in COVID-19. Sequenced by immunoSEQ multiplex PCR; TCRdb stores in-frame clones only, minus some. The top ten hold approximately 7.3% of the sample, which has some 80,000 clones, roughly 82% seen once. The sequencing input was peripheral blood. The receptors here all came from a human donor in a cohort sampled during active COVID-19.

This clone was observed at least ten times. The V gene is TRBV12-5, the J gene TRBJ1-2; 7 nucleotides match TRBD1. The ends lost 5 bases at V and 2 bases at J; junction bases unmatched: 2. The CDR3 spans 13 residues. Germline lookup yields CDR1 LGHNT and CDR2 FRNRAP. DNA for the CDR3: TGTGCTAGTGGTAACAGGGGCAACTATGGCTACACCTTC. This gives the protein CASGNRGNYGYTF.

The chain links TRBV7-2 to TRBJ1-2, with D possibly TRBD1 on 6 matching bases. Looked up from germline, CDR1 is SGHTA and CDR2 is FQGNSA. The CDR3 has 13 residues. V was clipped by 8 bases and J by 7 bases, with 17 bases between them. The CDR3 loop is CASSWAGEGGYTF. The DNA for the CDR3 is TGTGCCAGCTCTTGGGCAGGGGAGGGTGGCTACACCTTC. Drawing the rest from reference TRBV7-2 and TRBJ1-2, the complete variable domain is GAGVSQSPSNKVTEKGKDVELRCDPISGHTALYWYRQSLGQGLEFLIYFQGNSAPDKSGLPSDRFSAERTGGSVSTLTIQRTQQEDSAVYLCASSWAGEGGYTFGSGTRLTVV.

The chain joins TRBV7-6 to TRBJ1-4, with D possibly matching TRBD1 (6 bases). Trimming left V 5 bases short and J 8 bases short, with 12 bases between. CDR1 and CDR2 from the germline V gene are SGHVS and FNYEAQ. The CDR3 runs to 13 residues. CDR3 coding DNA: TGTGCCAGCAGCCCCCAGCAGGGGGAAAAACTGTTTTTT. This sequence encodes CASSPQQGEKLFF.

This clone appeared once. The CDR3 loop reads CSASTGFEQFF. CDR3 nucleotides: TGCAGTGCTAGTACGGGGTTCGAGCAGTTCTTC. The chain has TRBV20-1 and TRBJ2-1; D might be TRBD2 (5 bases). The CDR3 extends over 11 amino acids. CDR1 and CDR2 (germline): DFQATT, SNEGSKA (reference sequence). V lost 3 bases to trimming and J lost 10 bases, with 10 bases between them.

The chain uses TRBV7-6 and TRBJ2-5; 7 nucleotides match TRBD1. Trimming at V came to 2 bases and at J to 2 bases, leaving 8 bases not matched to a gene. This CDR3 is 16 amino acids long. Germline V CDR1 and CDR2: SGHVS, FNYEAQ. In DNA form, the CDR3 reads TGTGCCAGCAGCTTAAATCAGGGGGATTGGCAAGAGACCCAGTACTTC. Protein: CASSLNQGDWQETQYF.

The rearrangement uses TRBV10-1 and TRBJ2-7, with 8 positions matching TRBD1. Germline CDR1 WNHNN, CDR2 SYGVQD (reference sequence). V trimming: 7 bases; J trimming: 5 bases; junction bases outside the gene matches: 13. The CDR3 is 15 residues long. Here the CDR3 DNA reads TGCGCCAGCATCCTCGACCTGGACAGGGCCCACGAGCAGTACTTC. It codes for CASILDLDRAHEQYF.

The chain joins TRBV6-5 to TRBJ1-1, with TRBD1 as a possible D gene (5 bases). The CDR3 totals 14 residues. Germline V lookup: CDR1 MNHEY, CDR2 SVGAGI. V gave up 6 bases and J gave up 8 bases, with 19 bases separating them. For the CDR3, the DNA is TGTGCCAGCAGCACTTGGGGGGATACTAAAGAAGCTTTCTTT. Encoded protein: CASSTWGDTKEAFF.

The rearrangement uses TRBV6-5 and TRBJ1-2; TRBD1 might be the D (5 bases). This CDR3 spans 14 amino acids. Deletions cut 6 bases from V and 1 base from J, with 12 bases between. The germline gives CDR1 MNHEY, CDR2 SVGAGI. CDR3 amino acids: CASRRLGGNYGYTF. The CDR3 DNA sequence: TGTGCCAGCAGACGCCTCGGGGGTAACTATGGCTACACCTTC.

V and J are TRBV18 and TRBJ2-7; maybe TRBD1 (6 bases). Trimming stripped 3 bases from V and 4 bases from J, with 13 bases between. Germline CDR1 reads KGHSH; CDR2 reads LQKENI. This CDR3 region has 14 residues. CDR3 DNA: TGTGCCAGCTCACCCCCGGGACACAGTTACGAGCAGTACTTC. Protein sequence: CASSPPGHSYEQYF.

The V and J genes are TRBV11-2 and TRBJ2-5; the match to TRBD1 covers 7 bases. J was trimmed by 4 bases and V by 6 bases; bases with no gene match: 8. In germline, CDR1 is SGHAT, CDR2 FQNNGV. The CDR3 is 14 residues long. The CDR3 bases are TGTGCCAGCAGTTCGCCGGGACAGCTAGAGACCCAGTACTTC. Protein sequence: CASSSPGQLETQYF.

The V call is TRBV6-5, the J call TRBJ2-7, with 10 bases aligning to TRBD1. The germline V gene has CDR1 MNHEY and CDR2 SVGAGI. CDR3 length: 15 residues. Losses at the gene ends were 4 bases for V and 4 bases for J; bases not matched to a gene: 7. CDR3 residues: CASSSEGTGAYEQYF. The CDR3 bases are TGTGCCAGCAGTTCAGAGGGGACAGGGGCTTACGAGCAGTACTTC.

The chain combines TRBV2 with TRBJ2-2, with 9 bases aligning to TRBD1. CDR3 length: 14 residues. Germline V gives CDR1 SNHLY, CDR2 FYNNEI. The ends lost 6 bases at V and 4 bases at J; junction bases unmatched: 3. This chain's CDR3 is CASRTTGGTGELFF. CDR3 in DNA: TGTGCCAGCAGAACGACAGGGGGCACCGGGGAGCTGTTTTTT.

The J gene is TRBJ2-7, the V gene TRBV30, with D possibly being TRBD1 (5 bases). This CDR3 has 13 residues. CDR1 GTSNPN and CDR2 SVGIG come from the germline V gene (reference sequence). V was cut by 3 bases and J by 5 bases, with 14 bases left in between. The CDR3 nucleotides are TGTGCCTGGAGCTCTGGCAGGGCCAACGAGCAGTACTTC. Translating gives CAWSSGRANEQYF.

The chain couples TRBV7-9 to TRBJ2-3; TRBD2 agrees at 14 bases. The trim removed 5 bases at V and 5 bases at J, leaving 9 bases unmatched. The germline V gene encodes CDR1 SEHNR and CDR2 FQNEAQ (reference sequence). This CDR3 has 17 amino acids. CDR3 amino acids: CASSPNLGLAGEDTQYF. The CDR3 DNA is TGTGCCAGCAGCCCCAACCTGGGACTAGCGGGGGAAGATACGCAGTATTTT.

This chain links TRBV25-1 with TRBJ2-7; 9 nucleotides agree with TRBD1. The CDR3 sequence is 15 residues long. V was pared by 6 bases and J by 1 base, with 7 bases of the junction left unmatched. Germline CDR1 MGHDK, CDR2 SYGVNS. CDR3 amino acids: CASSAGTGQSYEQYF. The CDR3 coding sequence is TGTGCCAGCAGCGCCGGGACAGGGCAATCCTACGAGCAGTACTTC.

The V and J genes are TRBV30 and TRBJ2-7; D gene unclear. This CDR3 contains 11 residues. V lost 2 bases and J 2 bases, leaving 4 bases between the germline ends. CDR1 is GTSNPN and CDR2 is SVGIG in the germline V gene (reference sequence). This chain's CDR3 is CAWSPAYEQYF. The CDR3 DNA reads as TGTGCCTGGAGTCCCGCCTACGAGCAGTACTTC.

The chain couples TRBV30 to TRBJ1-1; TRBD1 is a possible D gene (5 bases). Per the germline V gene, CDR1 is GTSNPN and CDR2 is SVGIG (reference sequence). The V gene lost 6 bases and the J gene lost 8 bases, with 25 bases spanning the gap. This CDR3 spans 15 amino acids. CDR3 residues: CACRKELGGFTEAFF. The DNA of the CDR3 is TGTGCCTGCCGAAAAGAGCTGGGGGGGTTTACCGAAGCTTTCTTT.

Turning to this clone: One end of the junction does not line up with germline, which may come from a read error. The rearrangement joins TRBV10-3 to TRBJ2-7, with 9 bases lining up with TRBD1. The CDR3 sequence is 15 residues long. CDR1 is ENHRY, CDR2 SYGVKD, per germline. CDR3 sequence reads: CAISDGGQGIYGQYF. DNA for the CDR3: TGTGCCATCAGTGACGGGGGACAGGGCATCTACGGGCAGTACTTC.

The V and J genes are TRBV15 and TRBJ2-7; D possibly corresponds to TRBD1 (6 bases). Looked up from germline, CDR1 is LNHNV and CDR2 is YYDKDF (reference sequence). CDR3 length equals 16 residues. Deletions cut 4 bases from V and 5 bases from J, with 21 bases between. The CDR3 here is CATSTRGQKLAHEQYF. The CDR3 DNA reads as TGTGCCACCAGCACCCGGGGACAAAAGCTCGCCCACGAGCAGTACTTC.

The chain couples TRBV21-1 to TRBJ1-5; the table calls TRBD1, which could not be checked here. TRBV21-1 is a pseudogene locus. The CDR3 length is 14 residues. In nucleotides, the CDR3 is TGTGCCAGCAGCCCCCCAACAGGGCCTCAGCCCCAGCATTTT. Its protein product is CASSPPTGPQPQHF.

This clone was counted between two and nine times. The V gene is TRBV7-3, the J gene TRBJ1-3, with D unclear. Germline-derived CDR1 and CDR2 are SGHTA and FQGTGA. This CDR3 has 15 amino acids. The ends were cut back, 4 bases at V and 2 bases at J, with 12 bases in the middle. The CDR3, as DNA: TGTGCCAGCAGCTCCCCCGGGGTTACTGGAAACACCATATATTTT. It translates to CASSSPGVTGNTIYF.

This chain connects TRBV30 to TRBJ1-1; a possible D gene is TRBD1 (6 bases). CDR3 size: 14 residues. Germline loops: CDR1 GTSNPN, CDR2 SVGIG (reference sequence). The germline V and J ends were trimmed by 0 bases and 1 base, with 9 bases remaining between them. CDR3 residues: CAWSVPGQNTEAFF. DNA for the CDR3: TGTGCCTGGAGTGTCCCGGGACAGAACACTGAAGCTTTCTTT.

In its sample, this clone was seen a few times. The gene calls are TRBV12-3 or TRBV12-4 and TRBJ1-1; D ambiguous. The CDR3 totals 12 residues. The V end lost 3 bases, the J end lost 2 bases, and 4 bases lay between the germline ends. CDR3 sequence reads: CASSFINTEAFF. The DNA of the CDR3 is TGTGCCAGCAGTTTTATCAACACTGAAGCTTTCTTT.

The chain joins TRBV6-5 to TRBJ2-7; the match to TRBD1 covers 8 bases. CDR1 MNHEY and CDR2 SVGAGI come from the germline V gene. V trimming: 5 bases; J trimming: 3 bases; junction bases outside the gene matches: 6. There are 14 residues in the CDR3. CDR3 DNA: TGTGCCAGCAGTCCTATTACAGGGGGCTACGAGCAGTACTTC. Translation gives CASSPITGGYEQYF.

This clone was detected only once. As DNA, the CDR3 is TGCGCCAGCAGCCCTAGCCAACGCGGCTACACCTTC. It specifies CASSPSQRGYTF. The rearrangement links TRBV5-1 to TRBJ1-2; D is uncertain. V shed 4 bases and J shed 8 bases, with 12 bases lying between them. This CDR3 is 12 amino acids long. From germline, CDR1 is SGHRS and CDR2 YFSETQ.

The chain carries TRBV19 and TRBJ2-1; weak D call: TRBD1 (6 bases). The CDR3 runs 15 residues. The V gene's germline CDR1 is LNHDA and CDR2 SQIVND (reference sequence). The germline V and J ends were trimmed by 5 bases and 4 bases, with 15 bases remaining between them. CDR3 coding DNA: TGTGCCAGTAGTCTCCGGGACAACGGTTACAATGAGCAGTTCTTC. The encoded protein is CASSLRDNGYNEQFF.

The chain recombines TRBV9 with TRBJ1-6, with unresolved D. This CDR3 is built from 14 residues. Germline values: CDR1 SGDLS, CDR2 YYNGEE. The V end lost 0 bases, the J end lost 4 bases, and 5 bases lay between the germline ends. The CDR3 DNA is TGTGCCAGCAGCGTAGAACAGTATAATTCACCCCTCCACTTT. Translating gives CASSVEQYNSPLHF.

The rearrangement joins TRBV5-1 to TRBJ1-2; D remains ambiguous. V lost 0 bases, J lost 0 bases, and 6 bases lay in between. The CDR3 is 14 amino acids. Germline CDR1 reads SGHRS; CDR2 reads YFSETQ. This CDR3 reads CASSLGYANYGYTF. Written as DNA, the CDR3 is TGCGCCAGCAGCTTGGGCTATGCTAACTATGGCTACACCTTC.

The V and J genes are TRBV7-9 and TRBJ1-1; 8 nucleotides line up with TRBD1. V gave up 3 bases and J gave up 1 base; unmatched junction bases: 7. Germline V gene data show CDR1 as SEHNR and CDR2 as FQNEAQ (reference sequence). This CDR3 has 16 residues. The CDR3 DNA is TGTGCCAGCAGCTTCGTACTGGGGACAGGGAACACTGAAGCTTTCTTT. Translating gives CASSFVLGTGNTEAFF.

The DNA for the CDR3 is TGTGCCAGCAGGCGTGAGACAGGGGGGTCCTACGAGCAGTACTTC. Amino acid sequence: CASRRETGGSYEQYF. This chain uses TRBV5-5 with TRBJ2-7, with 9 bases aligning to TRBD1. CDR1 and CDR2 from the germline V gene are SGHKS and YYEKEE (reference sequence). This CDR3 has 15 residues. The junction had 7 bases not matched to a gene; V was cut back by 5 bases and J by 1 base. The full variable domain, completed using reference TRBV5-5 and TRBJ2-7, is DAGVTQSPTHLIKTRGQQVTLRCSPISGHKSVSWYQQVLGQGPQFIFQYYEKEERGRGNFPDRFSARQFPNYSSELNVNALLLGDSALYLCASRRETGGSYEQYFGPGTRLTVT.

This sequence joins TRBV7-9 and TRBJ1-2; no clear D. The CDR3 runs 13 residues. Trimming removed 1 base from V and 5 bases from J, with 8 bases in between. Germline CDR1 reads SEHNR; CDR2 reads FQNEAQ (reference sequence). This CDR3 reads CASSLGFYYGYTF. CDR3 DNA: TGTGCCAGCAGCTTAGGGTTCTATTATGGCTACACCTTC.

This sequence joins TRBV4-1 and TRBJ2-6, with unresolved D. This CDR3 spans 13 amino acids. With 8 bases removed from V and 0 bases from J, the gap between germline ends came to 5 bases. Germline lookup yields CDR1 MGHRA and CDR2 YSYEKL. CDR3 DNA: TGCGCCAGCTCGGGCTCTGGGGCCAACGTCCTGACTTTC. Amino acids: CASSGSGANVLTF.